This TCR beta chain came from a study of T cell changes during pregnancy in multiple sclerosis. Germline V gene data show CDR1 as KGHSH and CDR2 as LQKENI. The CDR3 is made up of 13 amino acids. V was trimmed by 6 bases and J by 6 bases, leaving 15 bases between them. The data were produced by immunoSEQ multiplex PCR, yet TCRdb's version contains in-frame clones alone and is incomplete. The sample lists 70,000 to 100,000 clones, around 93% occurring once. The sequenced sample was peripheral blood, obtained in the third trimester of pregnancy. J is TRBJ2-7 and V is TRBV18; D gene ambiguous. The sequence derives from a female donor in good health, enrolled as a control in a pregnancy study. The CDR3 protein is CASSPLEASEQYF. The CDR3 DNA is TGTGCCAGCTCCCCTCTTGAGGCGTCCGAGCAGTACTTC. Filled out from reference TRBV18 and TRBJ2-7, the complete variable domain reads NAGVMQNPRHLVRRRGQEARLRCSPMKGHSHVYWYRQLPEEGLKFMVYLQKENIIDESGMPKERFSAEFPKEGPSILRIQQVVRGDSAAYFCASSPLEASEQYFGPGTRLTVT.